Sequencing of this TCR beta chain was carried out in a study of cytomegalovirus exposure and HLA in healthy donors. Study results and caveats: Being productive about 90% or about 30% of the time was typical of most TCR beta V segments in an earlier analysis. Confirmation was obtained in vitro that a few CMV-associated chains are specific for CMV antigens. In most subjects, TCR beta sequences reportedly gave accurate predictions of HLA-A and HLA-B alleles.

Nominal health characterized the donors when sampled, though unrecorded immune exposures were likely. This CDR3 contains 16 residues. CDR1 SGHTA and CDR2 FQGNSA come from the germline V gene. V trimming: 5 bases; J trimming: 4 bases; junction bases outside the gene matches: 12. It was with 60 Vbeta and 13 Jbeta primers that the PCR ran. Assay used: immunoSEQ multiplex PCR; TCRdb lists only in-frame clones, some missing. The sample includes 120,000 or so clones, about two thirds of them seen just once. This clone occurred a few times. Antigen: not known. V gene TRBV7-2 combines with J gene TRBJ2-7; 9 bases are a match to TRBD1. Sample: PBMCs. The clonotype was recovered from a man aged 25-45 years in good health and CMV-seronegative. The CDR3 nucleotides are TGTGCCAGCAGCCTAAGCCGGGGACAGGGACAATACGAGCAGTACTTC. Protein product: CASSLSRGQGQYEQYF.